This T cell receptor (beta chain) was found in a study of T cells in Graves' hyperthyroidism and ophthalmopathy. In its sample, this clonotype was seen many times. Patients were aged 18 to 65, had disease duration under 2 months, and had newly diagnosed hyperthyroidism. Patients were excluded for uncontrolled infection, other autoimmune disease, pregnancy or lactation. Fresh peripheral blood, 10 ml, was the source of the PBMCs. CDR1 and CDR2 from the germline V gene are LGHNT and FRNRAP. The CDR3 spans 15 residues. The ends were cut back, 7 bases at V and 0 bases at J, with 16 bases in the middle. The investigators amplified TCR beta CDR3 regions from RNA transcripts. First-round RT-PCR with HTBI primers amplified the TCR CDR3 region. TCRdb re-derived calls from the multiplex PCR reads in MiXCR, one entry per CDR3 protein. The profile covers 30,000 to 40,000 distinct CDR3 sequences, with around half appearing a single time and 5.5% to 7.5% taken by the ten largest.

The V and J genes are TRBV12-5 and TRBJ2-7, with D tentatively TRBD2 (6 bases). Sequences were obtained from blood. The TCR sequence derives from a woman between 45 and 60 years old with Graves' hyperthyroidism that later progressed to Graves' ophthalmopathy. Written as DNA, the CDR3 is TGTGCTAGTGCCCCCTCAACTAGCTCCTCCTACGAGCAGTACTTC. Protein product: CASAPSTSSSYEQYF.